The 22 T cell receptor beta chains given below trace back to one sample, sequenced in a study of cytomegalovirus exposure and HLA in healthy donors. With 60 Vbeta and 13 Jbeta primers, the PCR was carried out. Some clones are missing from TCRdb's copy, which holds only in-frame ones; the method was immunoSEQ multiplex PCR. Altogether approximately 100,000 clones are present, more than 75% being singletons, with the ten largest covering under 4.5%. Sequencing used PBMCs. These receptors were collected from a woman between 45 and 65 years old in good health and CMV-seropositive.

The chain joins TRBV15 to TRBJ1-1; D is undetermined. This CDR3 contains 16 residues. Germline V gene data show CDR1 as LNHNV and CDR2 as YYDKDF (reference sequence). V lost 4 bases, J lost 0 bases, and 15 bases lay in between. CDR3 protein: CATSTDTRYMNTEAFF. The CDR3 DNA reads as TGTGCCACCAGCACCGACACCAGATACATGAACACTGAAGCTTTCTTT. Drawing the rest from reference TRBV15 and TRBJ1-1, the complete variable domain is DAMVIQNPRYQVTQFGKPVTLSCSQTLNHNVMYWYQQKSSQAPKLLFHYYDKDFNNEADTPDNFQSRRPNTSFCFLDIRSPGLGDTAMYLCATSTDTRYMNTEAFFGQGTRLTVV.

The chain couples TRBV10-3 to TRBJ1-2; 9 bases match TRBD1. The V segment lost 8 bases and the J segment 8 bases; nucleotides outside the gene matches: 9. This CDR3 has 13 residues. Germline lookup yields CDR1 ENHRY and CDR2 SYGVKD. The CDR3 loop is CAISGQGKLGYTF. In nucleotides, the CDR3 is TGTGCCATCTCAGGACAGGGGAAATTGGGCTACACCTTC.

This clone was seen a single time. A junction boundary mismatches the germline segment, possibly from a read error. The chain combines TRBV7-7 with TRBJ2-7, with D possibly matching TRBD1 (5 bases). Germline CDR1 SSHAT, CDR2 FNYEAQ (reference sequence). The CDR3 length is 15 residues. CDR3 sequence (DNA): TGTGCTAGCAGCTCGAGCCCTGGGGCGTACTACGAGCAGTACTTC. This encodes CASSSSPGAYYEQYF.

As DNA, the CDR3 is TGTGCCAGCAGTGGCCCCTGGAGGCTAGCCGTTGGGGAGACCCAGTACTTC. It encodes CASSGPWRLAVGETQYF. The J gene is TRBJ2-5, the V gene TRBV2, with a possible D match to TRBD2 (5 bases). CDR1 SNHLY and CDR2 FYNNEI come from the germline V gene. The V end was cut by 4 bases, the J end by 5 bases, with 23 bases between. The CDR3 length is 17 residues.

This clone showed up just once. V is TRBV27 and J is TRBJ2-7, with D unclear. V was shortened by 2 bases and J by 3 bases, with 26 bases between the two germline ends. Germline lookup yields CDR1 MNHEY and CDR2 SMNVEV (reference sequence). This CDR3 region has 19 residues. CDR3 protein: CASSLNGWAGGTIGYEQYF. DNA of the CDR3: TGTGCCAGCAGTTTAAATGGCTGGGCAGGTGGCACAATAGGCTACGAGCAGTACTTC.

J is TRBJ1-2 and V is TRBV6-5, with 11 bases fitting TRBD1. Germline-derived CDR1 and CDR2 are MNHEY and SVGAGI. This CDR3 spans 15 amino acids. Unmatched junction bases numbered 11, after V lost 6 bases and J lost 8 bases. The CDR3 DNA sequence: TGTGCCAGCAGCCCACGCTTGGGACAGGGGGGAGGCTACACCTTC. This translates into CASSPRLGQGGGYTF.

The rearrangement uses TRBV5-8 and TRBJ1-6, with 8 bases lining up with TRBD1. Trimming took 4 bases from V and 12 from J; bases not matched to a gene: 12. The CDR3 is 15 residues long. CDR1 and CDR2 (germline): SGHTS, YDEGEE. CDR3 nucleotide sequence: TGTGCCAGCAGCGGCCCCGGGACAGGACTTCGACCCCTCCACTTT. This gives the protein CASSGPGTGLRPLHF.

This chain uses TRBV2 with TRBJ1-1, with D tentatively TRBD1 (6 bases). Germline V gives CDR1 SNHLY, CDR2 FYNNEI. V dropped 8 bases and J dropped 1 base, with 17 bases sitting between them. There are 15 residues in the CDR3. CDR3 sequence (DNA): TGTGCCAGCGAGTATGAAGGGGGGGCGAACACTGAAGCTTTCTTT. This sequence encodes CASEYEGGANTEAFF.

The V gene is TRBV4-2, the J gene TRBJ2-7; possible D gene TRBD2, 6 bases. The germline CDR1 and CDR2 sequences are LGHNA and YNFKEQ. Trimming removed 0 bases from V and 2 bases from J, with 14 bases in between. The CDR3 length is 16 residues. The CDR3 bases are TGTGCCAGCAGCCAAGATCACCAGCGGGTTCCCTACGAGCAGTACTTC. It translates to CASSQDHQRVPYEQYF.

V usage is TRBV9 and J usage is TRBJ2-1; TRBD2 agrees at 8 bases. Trimming at V came to 7 bases and at J to 1 base, leaving 4 bases not matched to a gene. The CDR3 covers 14 residues. The germline V gene encodes CDR1 SGDLS and CDR2 YYNGEE. The DNA for the CDR3 is TGTGCCAGCGGTAGCGGGGTATCCTACAATGAGCAGTTCTTC. Protein product: CASGSGVSYNEQFF.

The chain couples TRBV6-5 to TRBJ1-4, with 7 bases that match TRBD1. The CDR3 totals 15 residues. Trimming at V came to 3 bases and at J to 7 bases, leaving 8 bases not matched to a gene. Germline V CDR1 and CDR2: MNHEY, SVGAGI. CDR3 DNA sequence: TGTGCCAGCAGTTATTCCGGGACAGCTACTGAAAAACTGTTTTTT. Its translation: CASSYSGTATEKLFF.

The CDR3 nucleotides are TGTGCCAGCTCACCGGCCACTAGCGGGAGAGTGAATGAGCAGTTCTTC. Its translation: CASSPATSGRVNEQFF. The rearrangement uses TRBV18 and TRBJ2-1; 11 bases line up with TRBD2. The length of the CDR3 is 16 residues. Trimming at V came to 3 bases and at J to 7 bases, leaving 8 bases not matched to a gene. From germline, CDR1 is KGHSH and CDR2 LQKENI.

The V gene is TRBV4-1, the J gene TRBJ1-1, with a tentative D call TRBD1 (5 bases). The germline V and J ends were trimmed by 4 bases and 0 bases, with 15 bases remaining between them. Germline CDR1 reads MGHRA; CDR2 reads YSYEKL. This CDR3 has 16 residues. CDR3 in amino acids: CASSLKGRGMNTEAFF. The CDR3 DNA sequence: TGCGCCAGCAGCCTGAAGGGTCGGGGGATGAACACTGAAGCTTTCTTT.

The rearrangement joins TRBV29-1 to TRBJ1-1, with 7 bases identical to TRBD1. The CDR3 length is 14 residues. In germline, CDR1 is SQVTM, CDR2 ANQGSEA. V lost 3 bases, J lost 6 bases, and 10 bases stayed unmatched. CDR3 protein: CSVDRTGFGAEAFF. CDR3 DNA sequence: TGCAGCGTTGATCGGACAGGCTTTGGCGCTGAAGCTTTCTTT. Full variable domain (remainder filled in from reference TRBV29-1 and TRBJ1-1): SAVISQKPSRDICQRGTSLTIQCQVDSQVTMMFWYRQQPGQSLTLIATANQGSEATYESGFVIDKFPISRPNLTFSTLTVSNMSPEDSSIYLCSVDRTGFGAEAFFGQGTRLTVV.

The rearrangement uses TRBV7-6 and TRBJ2-5; 7 bases agree with TRBD2. The ends lost 5 bases at V and 11 bases at J; junction bases unmatched: 11. CDR1 and CDR2 (germline): SGHVS, FNYEAQ. CDR3 size: 13 residues. CDR3: CASSLRPMREQYF. The CDR3 DNA is TGTGCCAGCAGCCTACGCCCTATGCGGGAGCAGTACTTC.

V gene TRBV6-1 combines with J gene TRBJ2-4, with 7 bases fitting TRBD2. Germline CDR1 is MNHNS and CDR2 is SASEGT. This CDR3 comprises 14 residues. V dropped 1 base and J dropped 4; count of bases not matched to a gene: 1. CDR3 DNA: TGTGCCAGCAGTGAAGGGGGGGGGAAAAACATTCAGTACTTC. Translated, it gives CASSEGGGKNIQYF.

This chain joins TRBV6-1 and TRBJ1-5, with D perhaps matching TRBD1 (5 bases). CDR3 length: 13 amino acids. Germline CDR1 reads MNHNS; CDR2 reads SASEGT. Deletions cut 4 bases from V and 7 bases from J, with 11 bases between. Here the CDR3 reads CASSVRAGQPQHF. CDR3 bases: TGTGCCAGCAGTGTCAGGGCCGGACAGCCCCAGCATTTT.

This chain connects TRBV15 to TRBJ2-5, with TRBD1 as a possible D gene (5 bases). The CDR3 covers 15 residues. Trimming removed 0 bases from V and 7 bases from J, with 15 bases in between. Germline CDR1 reads LNHNV; CDR2 reads YYDKDF (reference sequence). The CDR3 sequence: CATSRDRDNVGTQYF. CDR3 sequence (DNA): TGTGCCACCAGCAGAGACAGGGATAATGTTGGGACCCAGTACTTC. The full variable domain, completed using reference TRBV15 and TRBJ2-5, is DAMVIQNPRYQVTQFGKPVTLSCSQTLNHNVMYWYQQKSSQAPKLLFHYYDKDFNNEADTPDNFQSRRPNTSFCFLDIRSPGLGDTAMYLCATSRDRDNVGTQYFGPGTRLLVL.

This clone was recorded only once. The rearrangement joins TRBV15 to TRBJ2-2, with D tentatively TRBD1 (6 bases). Trimming stripped 2 bases from V and 6 bases from J, with 10 bases between. The CDR3 sequence is 14 residues long. The germline V gene has CDR1 LNHNV and CDR2 YYDKDF (reference sequence). Here the CDR3 DNA reads TGTGCCACCAGCAGACCAGGGGTGTCCGGGGAGCTGTTTTTT. Amino acid sequence: CATSRPGVSGELFF.

This chain uses TRBV4-1 with TRBJ1-6; D remains ambiguous. Between the trimmed V and J ends, which lost 2 bases and 6 bases, there was a span of 8 bases. The germline CDR1 and CDR2 sequences are MGHRA and YSYEKL. This CDR3 is 14 amino acids long. CDR3 coding DNA: TGCGCCAGCAGCCAACCGGAGATTAATTCACCCCTCCACTTT. Translation gives CASSQPEINSPLHF.

The CDR3 protein is CASSEHGRNTEAFF. The CDR3 DNA reads TGTGCCAGCAGTGAACATGGCAGGAACACTGAAGCTTTCTTT. The genes are TRBV2 and TRBJ1-1; D gene uncertain. Germline V gene lookup returns CDR1 SNHLY and CDR2 FYNNEI. The ends were cut back, 2 bases at V and 1 base at J, with 8 bases in the middle. The CDR3 loop spans 14 amino acids.

This rearrangement joins TRBV11-2 to TRBJ1-4, with D maybe TRBD1 (6 bases). The CDR3 runs 16 residues. Trimming removed 1 base at V and 6 bases at J, with 15 bases between. The V gene's germline CDR1 is SGHAT and CDR2 FQNNGV. This CDR3 reads CASSLATGYRDEKLFF. The CDR3 coding sequence is TGTGCCAGCAGCTTAGCCACAGGGTACAGGGATGAAAAACTGTTTTTT.